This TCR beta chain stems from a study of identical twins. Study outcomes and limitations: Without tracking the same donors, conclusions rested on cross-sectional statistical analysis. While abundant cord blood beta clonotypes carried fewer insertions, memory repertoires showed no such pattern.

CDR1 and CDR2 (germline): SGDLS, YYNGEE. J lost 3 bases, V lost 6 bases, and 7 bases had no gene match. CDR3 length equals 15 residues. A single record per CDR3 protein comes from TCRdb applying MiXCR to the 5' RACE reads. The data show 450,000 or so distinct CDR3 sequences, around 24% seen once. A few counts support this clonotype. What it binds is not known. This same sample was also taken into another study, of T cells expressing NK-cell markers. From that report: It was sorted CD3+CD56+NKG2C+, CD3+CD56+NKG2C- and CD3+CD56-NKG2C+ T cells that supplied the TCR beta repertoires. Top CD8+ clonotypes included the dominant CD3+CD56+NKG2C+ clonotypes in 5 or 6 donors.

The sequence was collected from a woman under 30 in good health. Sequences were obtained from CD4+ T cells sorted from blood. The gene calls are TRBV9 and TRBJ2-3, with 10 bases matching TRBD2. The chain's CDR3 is CASNRAGGRTDTQYF. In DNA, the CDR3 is TGTGCCAGCAATAGAGCGGGAGGGAGGACAGATACGCAGTATTTT.